These 5 T cell receptor beta chains originate from one sample sequenced in a study of shared clonotypes between healthy human individuals. Sequenced by immunoSEQ multiplex PCR; TCRdb stores in-frame clones only, minus some. The sample shows roughly 2,300,000 clones, 85% to 95% of them seen only once. Sequenced: naive CD4+ T cells from PBMCs. The subset: CD45RA+ positively selected. These receptors were collected from a man between 18 and 29 years old in good health. Some clones in this sample may be carry-over from other donors' samples.

The J gene is TRBJ2-3, the V gene TRBV5-1; TRBD2 agrees at 10 bases. CDR1 is SGHRS, CDR2 YFSETQ, per germline. With V trimmed by 7 bases and J by 0 bases, 8 bases remained unmatched. The CDR3 spans 16 residues. The CDR3 protein is CASSSTSGSSTDTQYF. The CDR3, as DNA: TGCGCCAGCTCCTCGACTAGCGGGTCTAGCACAGATACGCAGTATTTT.

The gene calls are TRBV5-1 and TRBJ2-3; D might be TRBD1 (7 bases). Germline values: CDR1 SGHRS, CDR2 YFSETQ. The CDR3 runs 14 residues. Trimming took 4 bases from V and 5 from J, leaving 14 bases between them. Here the CDR3 reads CASSDQGGGDTQYF. The CDR3 DNA reads as TGCGCCAGCAGCGATCAGGGGGGAGGAGATACGCAGTATTTT.

The V gene is TRBV5-4, the J gene TRBJ2-7, with D maybe TRBD2 (6 bases). With 5 bases removed from V and 3 bases from J, the gap between germline ends came to 15 bases. The CDR3 sequence is 14 residues long. CDR1 is SGHNT and CDR2 is YYREEE in the germline V gene (reference sequence). The CDR3 sequence: CASSPSSVDYEQYF. In DNA form, the CDR3 reads TGTGCCAGCAGTCCTTCTAGCGTCGACTACGAGCAGTACTTC.

The CDR3 sequence is CASGSPAGTEQFF. In DNA form, the CDR3 reads TGTGCTAGTGGTTCCCCTGCGGGGACCGAGCAGTTCTTC. V usage is TRBV12-5 and J usage is TRBJ2-1, with D tentatively TRBD2 (6 bases). Trimming stripped 4 bases from V and 10 bases from J, with 14 bases between. Germline lookup yields CDR1 LGHNT and CDR2 FRNRAP. The CDR3 covers 13 residues.

This chain connects TRBV19 to TRBJ1-5; 9 bases map to TRBD1. CDR3 length: 18 amino acids. Germline CDR1 reads LNHDA; CDR2 reads SQIVND (reference sequence). V lost 1 base to trimming and J lost 4 bases; unmatched junction nucleotides: 11. CDR3 loop: CASSIVDRGNRRNQPQHF. The DNA of the CDR3 is TGTGCCAGTAGTATAGTTGACAGGGGGAATCGGAGGAATCAGCCCCAGCATTTT.